This TCR beta chain was documented in a study of PD-L1 blockade in urothelial cancer. In the study overall: Per blood sample, T cells had a median of about 150,000.

Sample time point: pretreatment peripheral blood. Germline V gene data show CDR1 as MGHRA and CDR2 as YSYEKL. This CDR3 has 16 residues. With 0 bases removed from V and 2 bases from J, the gap between germline ends came to 11 bases. This table comes from immunoSEQ multiplex PCR, and its TCRdb copy is limited to in-frame clones, with some not included. Among roughly 43,000 clones, 70% to 90% were seen once, and the ten largest hold under 20%. The chain carries TRBV4-1 and TRBJ1-5; possibly TRBD1 for D (5 bases). This specimen consisted of PBMCs, obtained around atezolizumab (anti-PD-L1) treatment. The source is a man aged 60 to 69 with urothelial cancer. This chain's CDR3 is CASSQDSNRRNQPQHF. CDR3 nucleotides: TGCGCCAGCAGCCAAGACTCTAACAGGCGCAATCAGCCCCAGCATTTT.